The clone carrying this T cell receptor (beta chain) was recorded many times. No antigen is known for it. Trimming removed 5 bases at V and 1 base at J, with 17 bases between. The CDR3 length is 16 residues. This entry is derived from a study of glioma-infiltrating T cells. General study points: Gliomas, especially low-grade, showed above-expected tissue-blood divergence; non-neoplastic patients showed below.

Amplification of TCR alpha and beta CDR3 regions from RNA used iRepertoire nested multiplex PCR. TCRdb fed the multiplex PCR reads into MiXCR, producing one record per CDR3 protein. The sample has approximately 45,000 distinct CDR3 sequences; about a fifth are singletons. This receptor was obtained from a human donor with low-grade glioma or glioblastoma, undergoing nonglioma brain surgery, or in good health (not recorded which). J is TRBJ2-5 and V is TRBV12-3 or TRBV12-4; the D gene could be TRBD1 or TRBD2 (5 bases each). Input material: glioma tissue, nonneoplastic brain tissue, or PBMCs (not recorded which). The CDR3 coding sequence is TGTGCCAGCAGTGGGGACCCCCAGCGCCTCCAAGAGACCCAGTACTTC. Translating it yields CASSGDPQRLQETQYF.